The next 6 T cell receptor beta chains were all read from a single sample in a study of preoperative IRX-2 immunotherapy in early breast cancer. Treatment denoted: preoperative locoregional IRX-2 cytokine immunotherapy. Profiled with immunoSEQ multiplex PCR; TCRdb holds only in-frame clones, not every one. The data show about 19,000 clones, with 85% seen just once and 0.95% to 1.5% held by the top ten. Here the sequenced sample was lymph node tissue, taken after IRX-2 immunotherapy. These TCRs come from a human donor with breast cancer.

The V and J genes are TRBV27 and TRBJ2-1; the match to TRBD1 covers 10 bases. The CDR3 loop spans 16 amino acids. Per germline, CDR1 MNHEY and CDR2 SMNVEV (reference sequence). V lost 6 bases to trimming and J lost 3 bases; unmatched junction nucleotides: 8. As DNA, the CDR3 is TGTGCCAGCAGACCACTCCGGGACAGGGGCTACAATGAGCAGTTCTTC. It encodes CASRPLRDRGYNEQFF.

For the CDR3, the DNA is TGTGCCAGTAGTATAGTCTGGGGTGGAGGCTACACCTTC. This codes for CASSIVWGGGYTF. The J gene is TRBJ1-2, the V gene TRBV19, with unresolved D. Trimming took off 1 base at V and 8 bases at J, with 11 bases between the two ends. CDR1 LNHDA and CDR2 SQIVND come from the germline V gene (reference sequence). The CDR3 loop spans 13 amino acids.

DNA for the CDR3: TGCGCCAGCAGCTTCCTCCCTACGGGAGGGGCCAACGTCCTGACTTTC. Translating it yields CASSFLPTGGANVLTF. V gene TRBV5-1 combines with J gene TRBJ2-6; D might be TRBD2 (5 bases). Germline lookup yields CDR1 SGHRS and CDR2 YFSETQ. This CDR3 is built from 16 residues. V was cut by 2 bases and J by 4 bases, with 13 bases left in between.

The chain carries TRBV19 and TRBJ1-1; maybe TRBD1 (5 bases). The V gene's germline CDR1 is LNHDA and CDR2 SQIVND (reference sequence). Trimming shortened V by 4 bases and J by 0 bases, and 12 bases separated the two germline ends. The length of the CDR3 is 15 residues. The CDR3 DNA reads as TGTGCCAGTAGTAGAGGGGACCCTATGAACACTGAAGCTTTCTTT. It codes for CASSRGDPMNTEAFF. The entire variable domain, with the rest obtained from reference TRBV19 and TRBJ1-1, is as follows: DGGITQSPKYLFRKEGQNVTLSCEQNLNHDAMYWYRQDPGQGLRLIYYSQIVNDFQKGDIAEGYSVSREKKESFPLTVTSAQKNPTAFYLCASSRGDPMNTEAFFGQGTRLTVV.

This chain connects TRBV6-7 to TRBJ2-1; D unclear. TRBV6-7 is reported as an ORF; its role is uncertain. The CDR3 has 11 residues. Trimming stripped 6 bases from V and 8 bases from J, with 8 bases between. The CDR3 reads CASSLSDEQFF. The CDR3 DNA reads TGTGCCAGCAGCCTCTCGGATGAGCAGTTCTTC.

This clone came up once. This rearrangement joins TRBV4-1 to TRBJ2-7; 11 bases are shared with TRBD2. The CDR3 runs to 19 residues. Germline V lookup: CDR1 MGHRA, CDR2 YSYEKL. With V trimmed by 4 bases and J by 3 bases, 17 bases remained unmatched. CDR3 residues: CASSPGGLLAGGSYYEQYF. The CDR3 nucleotides are TGCGCCAGCAGCCCGGGCGGGTTGCTAGCGGGAGGCTCATACTACGAGCAGTACTTC.